The T cell receptor beta chain under discussion was sequenced for a study of T cell responses to AZD1222 COVID-19 vaccine. Assay: immunoSEQ multiplex PCR; the TCRdb copy retains only in-frame clones and omits some. Of over 90,000 clones in the sample, 90% to 95% were seen once. Germline V CDR1 and CDR2: SGHTA, FQGNSA. The CDR3 runs to 16 residues. Losses at the gene ends were 1 base for V and 3 bases for J; bases not matched to a gene: 6. Regarding this clone: The target antigen is unknown.

Study results and caveats: Per reports, nearly half of all spike-specific TCRs target regions that are unmutated in variants. Once two AZD1222 doses were given, Spike-specific TCR breadth and depth went up.

The sample was peripheral blood, taken on day 0 of AZD1222 vaccination. The V and J genes are TRBV7-2 and TRBJ2-3; 8 bases fit TRBD2. The clonotype originates from an adult in good health. In nucleotides, the CDR3 is TGTGCCAGCAGCTTAGACAGCGGGAGAGGAACAGATACGCAGTATTTT. Its protein product is CASSLDSGRGTDTQYF.